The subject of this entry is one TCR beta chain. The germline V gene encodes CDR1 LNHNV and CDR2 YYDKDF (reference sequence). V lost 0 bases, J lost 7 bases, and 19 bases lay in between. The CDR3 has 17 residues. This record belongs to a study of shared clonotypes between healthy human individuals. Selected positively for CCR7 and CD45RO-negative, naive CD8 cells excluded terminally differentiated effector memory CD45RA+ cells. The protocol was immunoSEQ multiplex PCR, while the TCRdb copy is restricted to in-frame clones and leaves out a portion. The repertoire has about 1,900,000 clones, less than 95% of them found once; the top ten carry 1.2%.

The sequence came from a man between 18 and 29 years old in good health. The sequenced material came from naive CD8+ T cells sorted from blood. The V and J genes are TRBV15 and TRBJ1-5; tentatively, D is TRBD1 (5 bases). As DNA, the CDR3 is TGTGCCACCAGCAGAGATCACTGGGGTGGGGGGACCCAGCCCCAGCATTTT. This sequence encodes CATSRDHWGGGTQPQHF. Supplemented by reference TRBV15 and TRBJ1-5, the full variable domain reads DAMVIQNPRYQVTQFGKPVTLSCSQTLNHNVMYWYQQKSSQAPKLLFHYYDKDFNNEADTPDNFQSRRPNTSFCFLDIRSPGLGDTAMYLCATSRDHWGGGTQPQHFGDGTRLSIL.